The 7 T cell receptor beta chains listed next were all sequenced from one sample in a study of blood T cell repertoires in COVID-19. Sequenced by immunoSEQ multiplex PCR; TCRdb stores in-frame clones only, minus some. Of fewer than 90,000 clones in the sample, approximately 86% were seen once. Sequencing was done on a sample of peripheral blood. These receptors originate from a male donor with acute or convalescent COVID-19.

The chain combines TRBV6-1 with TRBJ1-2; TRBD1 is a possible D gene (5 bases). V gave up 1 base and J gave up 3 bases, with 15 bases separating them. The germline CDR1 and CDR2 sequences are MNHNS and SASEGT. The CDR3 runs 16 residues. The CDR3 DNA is TGTGCCAGCAGTGAAGTTCAGGGTACCGCTCACTATGGCTACACCTTC. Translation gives CASSEVQGTAHYGYTF.

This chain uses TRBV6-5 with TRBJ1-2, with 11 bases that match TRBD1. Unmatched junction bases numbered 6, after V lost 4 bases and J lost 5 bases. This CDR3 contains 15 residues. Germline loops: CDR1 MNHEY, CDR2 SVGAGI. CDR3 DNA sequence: TGTGCCAGCAGTTCCCGGGACAGGGGGTCATATGGCTACACCTTC. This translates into CASSSRDRGSYGYTF.

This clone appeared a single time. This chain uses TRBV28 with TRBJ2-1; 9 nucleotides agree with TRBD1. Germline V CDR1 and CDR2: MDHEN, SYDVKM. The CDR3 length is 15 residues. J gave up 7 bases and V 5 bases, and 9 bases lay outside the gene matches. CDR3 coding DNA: TGTGCCAGCAGTCCCCCTTGGACAGGGGAGAATGAGCAGTTCTTC. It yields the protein CASSPPWTGENEQFF.

The CDR3: CASAGPNTGELFF. The CDR3 DNA is TGTGCCAGCGCGGGGCCGAACACCGGGGAGCTGTTTTTT. V usage is TRBV9 and J usage is TRBJ2-2, with a tentative D call TRBD2 (6 bases). With 7 bases removed from V and 0 bases from J, the gap between germline ends came to 7 bases. In germline, CDR1 is SGDLS, CDR2 YYNGEE. The CDR3 sequence is 13 residues long.

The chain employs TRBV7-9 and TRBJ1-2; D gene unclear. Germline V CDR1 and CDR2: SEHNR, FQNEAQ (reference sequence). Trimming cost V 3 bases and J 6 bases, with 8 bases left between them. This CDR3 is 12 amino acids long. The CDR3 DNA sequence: TGTGCCAGCAGCTTTGGCGGTGATGGCTACACCTTC. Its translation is CASSFGGDGYTF. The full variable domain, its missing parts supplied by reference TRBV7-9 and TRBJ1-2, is DTGVSQNPRHKITKRGQNVTFRCDPISEHNRLYWYRQTLGQGPEFLTYFQNEAQLEKSRLLSDRFSAERPKGSFSTLEIQRTEQGDSAMYLCASSFGGDGYTFGSGTRLTVV.

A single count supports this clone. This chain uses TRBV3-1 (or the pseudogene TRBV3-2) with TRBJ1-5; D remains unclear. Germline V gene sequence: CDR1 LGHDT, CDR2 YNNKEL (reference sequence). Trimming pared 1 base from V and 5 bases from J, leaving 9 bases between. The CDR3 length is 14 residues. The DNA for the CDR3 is TGTGCCAGCAGCCAAGGGACTTGGTATCAGCCCCAGCATTTT. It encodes CASSQGTWYQPQHF.

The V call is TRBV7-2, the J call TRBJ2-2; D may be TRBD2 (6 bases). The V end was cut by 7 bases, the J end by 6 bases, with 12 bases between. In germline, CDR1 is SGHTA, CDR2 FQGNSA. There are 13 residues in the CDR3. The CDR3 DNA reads TGTGCCAGCACCCGGGACTTCGCCGGGGAGCTGTTTTTT. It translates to CASTRDFAGELFF.